These 23 T cell receptor beta chains share one sample of origin, sequenced in a study of identical twins. TCRdb fed the 5' RACE reads into MiXCR, producing one record per CDR3 protein. In the table there are around 1.7 million distinct CDR3 sequences, under 35% of which are singletons. Sequenced input: cord blood. These receptors originate from a newborn girl in good health.

This clonotype was observed many times. J is TRBJ2-6 and V is TRBV2, with 8 bases that match TRBD1. The junction had 2 bases not matched to a gene; V was cut back by 5 bases and J by 2 bases. From germline, CDR1 is SNHLY and CDR2 FYNNEI. CDR3 length equals 15 residues. CDR3 protein: CASSLQGAGANVLTF. DNA for the CDR3: TGTGCCAGCAGTTTACAGGGGGCTGGGGCCAACGTCCTGACTTTC.

The chain couples TRBV24-1 to TRBJ1-3, with D maybe TRBD1 (5 bases). This CDR3 is 12 amino acids long. V lost 9 bases to trimming and J lost 4 bases, with 9 bases between them. Germline V gives CDR1 KGHDR, CDR2 SFDVKD. Written as DNA, the CDR3 is TGTGCCACCGGGGGACCAGGAAACACCATATATTTT. This gives the protein CATGGPGNTIYF.

The rearrangement links TRBV28 to TRBJ2-7, with D perhaps TRBD2 (6 bases). The CDR3 runs 14 residues. Germline V gene data show CDR1 as MDHEN and CDR2 as SYDVKM. The ends were cut back, 1 base at V and 2 bases at J, with 9 bases in the middle. DNA for the CDR3: TGTGCCAGCAGTTTATTCCGGGAGCCCTACGAGCAGTACTTC. Protein product: CASSLFREPYEQYF.

V gene TRBV28 combines with J gene TRBJ2-5; tentative D call: TRBD2 (6 bases). V gave up 4 bases and J gave up 1 base, with 16 bases separating them. Looked up from germline, CDR1 is MDHEN and CDR2 is SYDVKM. CDR3 length equals 16 residues. DNA of the CDR3: TGTGCCAGCAGTTCCCTCCGCGGGACGGGCCAAGAGACCCAGTACTTC. Translation gives CASSSLRGTGQETQYF.

The sample holds a few counts of this clonotype. This rearrangement joins TRBV2 to TRBJ1-5; D unclear. Deletions cut 8 bases from V and 8 bases from J, with 10 bases between. Per germline, CDR1 SNHLY and CDR2 FYNNEI. The CDR3 length is 11 residues. CDR3 DNA: TGTGCCAGCGGTTTTCCCGAGCCCCAGCATTTT. This translates into CASGFPEPQHF.

A remark on this clonotype: Mismatch with germline at one junction end may stem from a read error. The chain recombines TRBV20-1 with TRBJ2-3; TRBD1 matches at 8 bases. This CDR3 is built from 13 residues. Germline V lookup: CDR1 DFQATT, CDR2 SNEGSKA (reference sequence). The CDR3 spells CSARDQGTGTQYF. Here the CDR3 DNA reads TGCAGTGCTAGAGACCAGGGGACAGGTACGCAGTATTTT.

V gene TRBV28 combines with J gene TRBJ2-7, with 9 positions matching TRBD2. CDR1 is MDHEN, CDR2 SYDVKM, per germline. This CDR3 comprises 16 residues. The J segment lost 1 base and the V segment lost 4 bases, leaving 8 bases of the junction unmatched. Here the CDR3 DNA reads TGTGCCAGCAGTTCCCCCTCTAGCGGGGTGTCCTACGAGCAGTACTTC. Amino acids: CASSSPSSGVSYEQYF.

The chain recombines TRBV20-1 with TRBJ2-1; TRBD2 matches at 7 bases. V gave up 1 base and J gave up 9 bases; unmatched junction bases: 15. The CDR3 length is 16 residues. From germline, CDR1 is DFQATT and CDR2 SNEGSKA (reference sequence). The CDR3 here is CSARGMTSRTFGEQFF. The DNA for the CDR3 is TGCAGTGCTAGAGGGATGACTAGCCGTACCTTCGGTGAGCAGTTCTTC.

This chain links TRBV21-1 with TRBJ1-6; TRBD1, as called in the table, went unchecked against the DNA. TRBV21-1 is labeled a pseudogene. The CDR3 totals 20 residues. DNA for the CDR3: TGTGCCAGCAGTAGCAACCGGGGGACGGGACAGGGGGACTATAATTCACCCCTCCACTTT. This sequence encodes CASSSNRGTGQGDYNSPLHF.

V usage is TRBV2 and J usage is TRBJ1-2; 7 positions match TRBD1. CDR1 and CDR2 (germline): SNHLY, FYNNEI. V shed 6 bases, J shed 5 bases, and the junction held 12 bases outside the gene matches. The CDR3 runs to 15 residues. CDR3 sequence: CASRLPGLRGYGYTF. CDR3 sequence (DNA): TGTGCCAGCAGACTTCCGGGACTCAGGGGGTATGGCTACACCTTC.

This chain connects TRBV27 to TRBJ2-2; D ambiguous. The CDR3 is 12 amino acids. Germline V CDR1 and CDR2: MNHEY, SMNVEV (reference sequence). Trimming removed 8 bases from V and 5 bases from J, with 9 bases in between. CDR3 residues: CASATLTGELFF. The CDR3 DNA follows: TGTGCCAGCGCAACGCTGACCGGGGAGCTGTTTTTT.

This clonotype appeared a few times. The chain joins TRBV27 to TRBJ1-2, with D tentatively TRBD1 (6 bases). Germline CDR1 is MNHEY and CDR2 is SMNVEV (reference sequence). The V and J ends lost 10 bases and 7 bases respectively, with 28 bases between them. This CDR3 spans 16 amino acids. The CDR3 is CATNYYDRGGAGGYTF. In nucleotides, the CDR3 is TGTGCCACCAATTATTATGATAGGGGGGGAGCGGGTGGCTACACCTTC.

The CDR3 sequence is CASNKGPGSPLHF. In nucleotides, the CDR3 is TGTGCCAGCAACAAGGGGCCTGGTTCACCCCTCCACTTT. The V call is TRBV7-9, the J call TRBJ1-6; perhaps TRBD1 as D (5 bases). Germline CDR1 reads SEHNR; CDR2 reads FQNEAQ (reference sequence). The CDR3 has 13 amino acids. Trimming cost V 7 bases and J 9 bases, with 13 bases left between them.

The rearrangement uses TRBV5-6 and TRBJ1-1, with a possible D match to TRBD1 (5 bases). CDR1 and CDR2 (germline): SGHDT, YYEEEE. The CDR3 runs 16 residues. Deletions cut 1 base from V and 0 bases from J, with 13 bases between. The CDR3 sequence: CASSLIGGFMNTEAFF. CDR3 nucleotide sequence: TGTGCCAGCAGCTTGATCGGGGGGTTCATGAACACTGAAGCTTTCTTT.

This clonotype was seen repeatedly, ten times or more. V gene TRBV20-1 combines with J gene TRBJ2-1; perhaps TRBD2 as D (6 bases). The germline gives CDR1 DFQATT, CDR2 SNEGSKA (reference sequence). This CDR3 region has 17 residues. V was pared by 3 bases and J by 1 base, with 19 bases between. CDR3 sequence: CSASLLAFRMSYNEQFF. The CDR3 coding sequence is TGCAGTGCTAGTCTACTAGCTTTTCGTATGTCCTACAATGAGCAGTTCTTC.

The chain is built from TRBV9 and TRBJ2-1, with a possible D match to TRBD2 (6 bases). Per the germline V gene, CDR1 is SGDLS and CDR2 is YYNGEE. The CDR3 is 16 amino acids. Trimming stripped 5 bases from V and 8 bases from J, with 23 bases between. Here the CDR3 reads CASSIRRGVSQHEQFF. CDR3 nucleotides: TGTGCCAGCAGTATTAGGAGGGGTGTCTCCCAGCATGAGCAGTTCTTC.

The chain recombines TRBV21-1 with TRBJ1-2; TRBD1, the table's D call, lacks a check against the DNA. TRBV21-1 is classified as a pseudogene. This CDR3 is 16 amino acids long. The CDR3: CASSMQFRENPYGYTF. The CDR3 nucleotides read TGTGCCAGCAGCATGCAATTCCGGGAAAACCCCTATGGCTACACCTTC.

This clonotype appeared a few times. The chain couples TRBV20-1 to TRBJ1-5; no clear D. Germline V gives CDR1 DFQATT, CDR2 SNEGSKA (reference sequence). This CDR3 spans 13 amino acids. V shed 5 bases and J shed 5 bases, with 13 bases lying between them. The CDR3 region is CSALSVPDQPQHF. DNA for the CDR3: TGCAGTGCTCTATCGGTTCCGGATCAGCCCCAGCATTTT.

The chain links TRBV5-1 to TRBJ2-1; TRBD1 agrees at 10 bases. The CDR3 has 16 residues. Germline V gives CDR1 SGHRS, CDR2 YFSETQ. V lost 0 bases and J lost 4; bases outside the gene matches: 4. CDR3 protein: CASSLARDRGYNEQFF. The DNA of the CDR3 is TGCGCCAGCAGCTTGGCCCGGGACAGGGGATACAATGAGCAGTTCTTC. Full variable domain (remainder filled in from reference TRBV5-1 and TRBJ2-1): KAGVTQTPRYLIKTRGQQVTLSCSPISGHRSVSWYQQTPGQGLQFLFEYFSETQRNKGNFPGRFSGRQFSNSRSEMNVSTLELGDSALYLCASSLARDRGYNEQFFGPGTRLTVL.

This sequence joins TRBV7-9 and TRBJ1-1, with a possible D match to TRBD1 (6 bases). Germline-derived CDR1 and CDR2 are SEHNR and FQNEAQ (reference sequence). The V gene lost 5 bases and the J gene lost 1 base, with 14 bases spanning the gap. This CDR3 is 15 amino acids long. This chain's CDR3 is CASSPLGGPNTEAFF. The CDR3 nucleotides read TGTGCCAGCAGCCCCCTCGGGGGCCCGAACACTGAAGCTTTCTTT.

The chain employs TRBV12-3 or TRBV12-4 and TRBJ2-3, with 8 positions matching TRBD1. V dropped 3 bases and J dropped 7; count of bases not matched to a gene: 9. The CDR3 has 15 residues. In DNA, the CDR3 is TGTGCCAGCAGTTTGCGGGACAGGACAAAAAATACGCAGTATTTT. Translation: CASSLRDRTKNTQYF.

The rearrangement links TRBV9 to TRBJ2-1; the D gene could be TRBD1 or TRBD2 (5 bases each). There are 13 residues in the CDR3. Between the trimmed V and J ends, which lost 5 bases and 10 bases, there was a span of 16 bases. CDR1 is SGDLS and CDR2 is YYNGEE in the germline V gene. In DNA, the CDR3 is TGTGCCAGCAGGGGGGAATCTTCTATAGAGCAGTTCTTC. Amino acid sequence: CASRGESSIEQFF. Full variable domain (rest looked up from reference TRBV9 and TRBJ2-1): DSGVTQTPKHLITATGQRVTLRCSPRSGDLSVYWYQQSLDQGLQFLIQYYNGEERAKGNILERFSAQQFPDLHSELNLSSLELGDSALYFCASRGESSIEQFFGPGTRLTVL.

The chain joins TRBV12-3 or TRBV12-4 to TRBJ1-4; tentative D call: TRBD1 (5 bases). V was shortened by 0 bases and J by 8 bases, with 16 bases between the two germline ends. There are 16 residues in the CDR3. Written as DNA, the CDR3 is TGTGCCAGCAGTTTAGCGGGACCGGGGGAGGGGGAAAAACTGTTTTTT. It translates to CASSLAGPGEGEKLFF.